The 7 T cell receptor beta chains given below trace back to one sample, sequenced in a study of blood T cells in healthy people across ages. Sample-barcoded 5' priming and a J-beta primer mix drove a second PCR of roughly 6 to 12 cycles. In TCRdb, the 5' RACE reads were re-called with MiXCR into one record per CDR3 protein. This sample has roughly 410,000 distinct CDR3 sequences, with approximately 52% found just once. Sequences were obtained from blood. The receptors originated from a man in his fifties or sixties in good health.

The V call is TRBV7-2, the J call TRBJ1-5; weak D call: TRBD1 (6 bases). V dropped 6 bases and J dropped 4 bases, with 16 bases sitting between them. This CDR3 spans 15 amino acids. Germline V CDR1 and CDR2: SGHTA, FQGNSA. The CDR3 DNA is TGTGCCAGCAGTTTGACAGGCCTGAGGAATCAGCCCCAGCATTTT. It encodes CASSLTGLRNQPQHF.

This clonotype has just a few counts. The rearrangement links TRBV5-1 to TRBJ2-4; D possibly corresponds to TRBD2 (6 bases). TRBJ2-5 matches the DNA end more closely, so the J call is doubtful. The CDR3 covers 15 residues. Looked up from germline, CDR1 is SGHRS and CDR2 is YFSETQ. CDR3 sequence (DNA): TGCGCCAGCAGCTTTTTGGGGGGAGTGGAAGAGACCCAGTACTTC. Encoded protein: CASSFLGGVEETQYF.

The V call is TRBV7-2, the J call TRBJ2-7; weak D call: TRBD2 (5 bases). The J call may be faulty, since TRBJ2-5 better matches the DNA end. The CDR3 is made up of 15 amino acids. Germline V gene sequence: CDR1 SGHTA, CDR2 FQGNSA. The CDR3 loop is CASSFASGWAETQYF. For the CDR3, the DNA is TGTGCCAGCAGCTTTGCGTCGGGGTGGGCGGAGACCCAGTACTTC.

The V call is TRBV14, the J call TRBJ2-7; TRBD1 aligns across 8 bases. Trimming cost V 1 base and J 2 bases; bases outside gene matches: 16. Germline V gene data show CDR1 as SGHDN and CDR2 as FVKESK. The CDR3 covers 19 residues. CDR3 DNA sequence: TGTGCCAGCAGCCAAGGGGGCCGGACAGGGACCTGGGGAACCTACGAGCAGTACTTC. Protein sequence: CASSQGGRTGTWGTYEQYF.

The CDR3 DNA reads TGTGCCAGCAGTTACGTGGGGGAGCAGTTCTTC. Its protein is CASSYVGEQFF. The chain combines TRBV6-2 or TRBV6-3 with TRBJ2-1; D gene uncertain. V shed 2 bases and J shed 10 bases, with 6 bases lying between them. Germline-derived CDR1 and CDR2 are MNHEY and SVGEGT. The CDR3 is made up of 11 amino acids.

Only a few counts were recorded for this clonotype. J is TRBJ1-1 and V is TRBV6-5; the match to TRBD1 covers 9 bases. Germline trimming cut 5 bases from V and 0 bases from J; bases unmatched to any gene: 4. CDR1 is MNHEY and CDR2 is SVGAGI in the germline V gene. This CDR3 is 15 amino acids long. The CDR3 reads CASSPRTGVNTEAFF. CDR3 sequence (DNA): TGTGCCAGCAGTCCACGGACAGGGGTGAACACTGAAGCTTTCTTT.

This clonotype was seen a handful of times. The chain recombines TRBV7-9 with TRBJ2-7, with TRBD1 matching 7 bases. The CDR3 length is 12 residues. Trimming took 6 bases from V and 5 from J; bases not matched to a gene: 4. Looked up from germline, CDR1 is SEHNR and CDR2 is FQNEAQ (reference sequence). This chain's CDR3 is CASSQTGDEQYF. CDR3 in DNA: TGTGCCAGCAGTCAAACAGGGGACGAGCAGTACTTC.